This TCR beta chain was captured by sequencing in a study of OX40 agonist ivuxolimab in advanced cancers. About the study: Patients were treated with ivuxolimab, an agonistic anti-OX40 (CD134) antibody. The study's findings and limits: There was clonal expansion of CD4+ and CD8+ blood T cells by week 6 at 0.1 to 3.0 mg/kg.

Profiling relied on immunoSEQ multiplex PCR, and the TCRdb table lists in-frame clones only, not all of them. The table records about 79,000 clones, about 90% of them present only once. CDR3 length: 14 amino acids. Germline V gene lookup returns CDR1 MRHNA and CDR2 SNTAGT. V was cut by 6 bases and J by 0 bases, with 12 bases left in between. Sampling of blood occurred at baseline, cycle 4 day 1, and cycle 7 day 1. About this clone itself: Its antigen is undetermined.

The source material was CD4+ or CD8+ T cells sorted from blood, sampled in a trial of the OX40 agonist ivuxolimab. The chain has TRBV6-4 and TRBJ2-7, with a possible D match to TRBD1 (5 bases). This receptor was obtained from an adult with an advanced solid tumor such as melanoma, head and neck, liver or kidney cancer. CDR3 DNA sequence: TGTGCCAGCAGCACGGACATCAGCTCCTACGAGCAGTACTTC. This gives the protein CASSTDISSYEQYF.